The 24 T cell receptor beta chains below all came from one sample that was sequenced in a study of cytomegalovirus exposure and HLA in healthy donors. Researchers ran the PCR with 60 Vbeta and 13 Jbeta primers. The repertoire was sequenced with immunoSEQ multiplex PCR; TCRdb's copy has only in-frame clones and lacks some. The sample includes around 170,000 clones, roughly 80% of them seen just once. The specimen sequenced was PBMCs. The origin of the receptors is a girl between 5 and 17 years old in good health and CMV-seropositive.

A word on this clone: Other DNA variants within this sample encode the same CDR3. J is TRBJ1-1 and V is TRBV6-5; tentatively, D is TRBD1 (6 bases). The V gene's germline CDR1 is MNHEY and CDR2 SVGAGI. With 0 bases removed from V and 4 bases from J, the gap between germline ends came to 12 bases. CDR3 length: 15 residues. Here the CDR3 reads CASSYSGRGGTEAFF. CDR3 DNA: TGTGCCAGCAGTTACTCGGGCCGAGGGGGCACTGAAGCTTTCTTT.

The gene calls are TRBV6-1 and TRBJ1-2, with TRBD1 as a possible D gene (5 bases). This CDR3 spans 15 amino acids. The V gene lost 7 bases and the J gene lost 8 bases, with 23 bases spanning the gap. CDR1 is MNHNS, CDR2 SASEGT, per germline. The CDR3: CASTRSGTALGGYTF. Here the CDR3 DNA reads TGTGCCAGCACCCGAAGCGGGACCGCCTTGGGGGGCTACACCTTC.

The V and J genes are TRBV7-9 and TRBJ1-1; D unresolved. The CDR3 covers 14 residues. The V end was cut by 2 bases, the J end by 3 bases, with 10 bases between. Germline V CDR1 and CDR2: SEHNR, FQNEAQ (reference sequence). This CDR3 is CASSLNIRDTEAFF. The CDR3 bases are TGTGCCAGCAGCTTAAATATACGGGACACTGAAGCTTTCTTT.

This clone occurred a few times. The rearrangement joins TRBV7-6 to TRBJ2-1; 9 nucleotides match TRBD2. The CDR3 consists of 14 residues. The V gene's germline CDR1 is SGHVS and CDR2 FNYEAQ. Germline trimming cut 5 bases from V and 6 bases from J; bases unmatched to any gene: 5. The CDR3 coding sequence is TGTGCCAGCAGCCTTAGCGGGAGCCTCAATGAGCAGTTCTTC. This sequence encodes CASSLSGSLNEQFF.

The chain has TRBV19 and TRBJ2-1, with 10 bases fitting TRBD2. Germline CDR1 is LNHDA and CDR2 is SQIVND (reference sequence). This CDR3 contains 19 residues. V trimming: 5 bases; J trimming: 5 bases; junction bases outside the gene matches: 18. The CDR3 sequence is CASSPGLAGVLPLDNEQFF. In DNA form, the CDR3 reads TGTGCCAGTAGTCCCGGGCTAGCGGGAGTCCTCCCCCTAGACAATGAGCAGTTCTTC.

This chain joins TRBV2 and TRBJ2-7, with D possibly being TRBD1 (6 bases). The CDR3 has 13 residues. CDR1 is SNHLY, CDR2 FYNNEI, per germline. The V end was cut by 6 bases, the J end by 1 base, with 10 bases between. The CDR3: CASREDRSYEQYF. The CDR3 nucleotides are TGTGCCAGCAGAGAGGACAGATCCTACGAGCAGTACTTC.

This clone appeared a few times. V and J are TRBV6-1 and TRBJ2-5; a possible D gene is TRBD2 (6 bases). CDR1 is MNHNS, CDR2 SASEGT, per germline. This CDR3 has 13 residues. The V end lost 4 bases, the J end lost 2 bases, and 8 bases lay between the germline ends. The CDR3 DNA sequence: TGTGCCAGCAGTGGTCGGGAGCAAGAGACCCAGTACTTC. The encoded protein is CASSGREQETQYF.

V gene TRBV27 combines with J gene TRBJ2-5; D may be TRBD2 (5 bases). The CDR3 is 13 residues long. Germline V gene lookup returns CDR1 MNHEY and CDR2 SMNVEV (reference sequence). V was clipped by 7 bases and J by 4 bases, with 13 bases between them. CDR3 sequence reads: CASTEPGRETQYF. The CDR3 DNA reads as TGTGCCAGCACCGAACCGGGGAGAGAGACCCAGTACTTC.

The V gene is TRBV6-5, the J gene TRBJ2-5; 9 bases are a match to TRBD2. The J call may be incorrect, as the DNA end agrees better with TRBJ2-7. The CDR3 totals 15 residues. Germline V CDR1 and CDR2: MNHEY, SVGAGI. As DNA, the CDR3 is TGTGCCAGCAGCTCCCTGGCGGGAGGGGCCTACGAGCAGTACTTC. Residues: CASSSLAGGAYEQYF.

The genes are TRBV30 and TRBJ2-4, with a tentative D call TRBD1 (6 bases). The germline V gene has CDR1 GTSNPN and CDR2 SVGIG (reference sequence). V shed 1 base and J shed 7 bases, with 17 bases lying between them. The length of the CDR3 is 15 residues. CDR3 in amino acids: CAWSAGRQGWNIQYF. The CDR3 bases are TGTGCCTGGAGTGCCGGTCGCCAGGGGTGGAACATTCAGTACTTC.

J is TRBJ2-7 and V is TRBV6-5, with 7 bases aligning to TRBD2. This CDR3 region has 15 residues. Germline trimming cut 6 bases from V and 2 bases from J; bases unmatched to any gene: 10. From germline, CDR1 is MNHEY and CDR2 SVGAGI. CDR3 sequence reads: CASRGGTAGAYEQYF. CDR3 in DNA: TGTGCCAGCAGGGGAGGGACGGCGGGGGCCTACGAGCAGTACTTC.

The CDR3 region is CASSPQGSVSNQPQHF. DNA of the CDR3: TGTGCCAGCAGTCCGCAGGGGTCCGTCAGCAATCAGCCCCAGCATTTT. The chain uses TRBV27 and TRBJ1-5, with D possibly TRBD1 on 6 matching bases. CDR1 MNHEY and CDR2 SMNVEV come from the germline V gene (reference sequence). V was shortened by 5 bases and J by 1 base, with 15 bases between the two germline ends. The CDR3 spans 16 residues.

The V and J genes are TRBV6-6 and TRBJ2-7, with 12 positions matching TRBD2. Germline loops: CDR1 MNHNY, CDR2 SVGAGI (reference sequence). Unmatched junction bases numbered 7, after V lost 5 bases and J lost 2 bases. This CDR3 is built from 16 residues. The CDR3 reads CASSAASGRATYEQYF. CDR3 coding DNA: TGTGCCAGCAGTGCCGCTAGCGGGAGGGCCACCTACGAGCAGTACTTC.

The V call is TRBV7-9, the J call TRBJ2-1; 13 bases agree with TRBD2. Trimming took 5 bases from V and 5 from J; bases not matched to a gene: 3. Germline CDR1 SEHNR, CDR2 FQNEAQ (reference sequence). The CDR3 is 15 residues long. CDR3 DNA sequence: TGTGCCAGCAGCCTAACTAGCGGGAGGGACAATGAGCAGTTCTTC. It encodes CASSLTSGRDNEQFF.

The chain combines TRBV18 with TRBJ2-5; D not certain. TRBJ2-7 explains the end of the DNA better; the J call may be wrong. The CDR3 has 13 amino acids. The germline CDR1 and CDR2 sequences are KGHSH and LQKENI. CDR3 nucleotide sequence: TGTGCCAGCTCACTTCCGAGCTCCTACGAGCAGTACTTC. It codes for CASSLPSSYEQYF.

This clone was counted a single time. This sequence joins TRBV6-5 and TRBJ2-5; D remains unclear. The V gene's germline CDR1 is MNHEY and CDR2 SVGAGI. V gave up 2 bases and J gave up 7 bases, with 11 bases separating them. This CDR3 is built from 13 residues. The CDR3 DNA reads as TGTGCCAGCAGTTACGGGCCCACCGGGACCCAGTACTTC. Amino acid sequence: CASSYGPTGTQYF.

This chain joins TRBV15 and TRBJ2-1; TRBD2 matches 9 bases. The CDR3 sequence is 16 residues long. The germline V gene encodes CDR1 LNHNV and CDR2 YYDKDF (reference sequence). The trim removed 0 bases at V and 15 bases at J, leaving 15 bases unmatched. CDR3 loop: CATSRDQGSSGVRWFF. DNA for the CDR3: TGTGCCACCAGCAGAGATCAAGGGTCTAGCGGGGTCCGGTGGTTCTTC. The entire variable domain, with the rest obtained from reference TRBV15 and TRBJ2-1, is as follows: DAMVIQNPRYQVTQFGKPVTLSCSQTLNHNVMYWYQQKSSQAPKLLFHYYDKDFNNEADTPDNFQSRRPNTSFCFLDIRSPGLGDTAMYLCATSRDQGSSGVRWFFGPGTRLTVL.

The chain has TRBV29-1 and TRBJ2-3, with 9 bases identical to TRBD2. The V segment lost 7 bases and the J segment 4 bases; nucleotides outside the gene matches: 9. Germline CDR1 SQVTM, CDR2 ANQGSEA. The CDR3 totals 14 residues. This chain's CDR3 is CSGEGGRAPDTQYF. In DNA form, the CDR3 reads TGCAGCGGCGAGGGCGGGAGGGCCCCAGATACGCAGTATTTT.

This clone was counted between two and nine times. The DNA of the CDR3 is TGTGCCAGCAGCTTATCCGGGCTAGCGGGGGATGAGCAGTTCTTC. Its protein product is CASSLSGLAGDEQFF. The gene calls are TRBV11-2 and TRBJ2-1; 10 bases align to TRBD2. Germline V gene sequence: CDR1 SGHAT, CDR2 FQNNGV. The CDR3 has 15 residues. After removal of 2 bases from V and 8 bases from J, the junction contained 6 bases not matched to a gene.

This clone was counted between two and nine times. The junction departs from germline at one end; a sequencing error may be responsible. V and J are TRBV19 and TRBJ2-7, with D unresolved. The CDR3 totals 13 residues. Germline assignment: CDR1 LNHDA and CDR2 SQIVND (reference sequence). In DNA, the CDR3 is TGTGCCAGCAGTACTCTTAGTTTGGACGAGCAGTACTTC. It is translated as CASSTLSLDEQYF.

The DNA for the CDR3 is TGTGCCAGCTCACCACTACATTTGAGACAGGGGTACACCGGGGAGCTGTTTTTT. Its protein is CASSPLHLRQGYTGELFF. The rearrangement joins TRBV18 to TRBJ2-2, with 8 bases fitting TRBD1. The ends lost 1 base at V and 3 bases at J; junction bases unmatched: 10. CDR3 length: 18 amino acids. CDR1 KGHSH and CDR2 LQKENI come from the germline V gene.

The chain combines TRBV7-2 with TRBJ2-7; 10 nucleotides align to TRBD2. Trimming removed 5 bases from V and 4 bases from J; junction bases left unmatched: 17. The CDR3 runs to 18 residues. Germline assignment: CDR1 SGHTA and CDR2 FQGNSA. In nucleotides, the CDR3 is TGTGCCAGCAGCGGCGGAGCTGCTCCGGGACTAGCGCCTTACGAGCAGTACTTC. This gives the protein CASSGGAAPGLAPYEQYF.

The chain combines TRBV30 with TRBJ2-2, with D uncertain. The CDR3 extends over 11 amino acids. V lost 2 bases to trimming and J lost 5 bases, with 3 bases between them. The V gene's germline CDR1 is GTSNPN and CDR2 SVGIG (reference sequence). In DNA, the CDR3 is TGTGCCTGGAGTCCAACCGGGGAGCTGTTTTTT. As protein: CAWSPTGELFF.

The chain combines TRBV7-6 with TRBJ2-2; D might be TRBD1 (6 bases). From germline, CDR1 is SGHVS and CDR2 FNYEAQ. V was pared by 4 bases and J by 1 base, with 13 bases between. The CDR3 contains 16 residues. The CDR3 region is CASSSPTTGNTGELFF. DNA for the CDR3: TGTGCCAGCAGCTCACCCACGACAGGGAACACCGGGGAGCTGTTTTTT.